Listed here are 20 T cell receptor beta chains from one sample, sequenced in a study of shared clonotypes between healthy human individuals. Only in-frame clones appear in the TCRdb table, and some are missing; sequencing was by immunoSEQ multiplex PCR. The sample lists fewer than 850,000 clones, roughly 78% occurring once. The source material was memory CD4+ T cells sorted from blood. The subset: CD45RA-negative fraction. Receptor source: a woman aged 25-40 years in good health.

The rearrangement links TRBV5-1 to TRBJ2-5, with D possibly TRBD2 on 6 matching bases. This CDR3 is 13 amino acids long. The germline CDR1 and CDR2 sequences are SGHRS and YFSETQ. V was shortened by 5 bases and J by 5 bases, with 13 bases between the two germline ends. The CDR3 spells CASSLRDLETQYF. The CDR3 DNA follows: TGCGCCAGCAGTTTGCGGGATTTGGAGACCCAGTACTTC. The full variable domain, with the rest looked up from reference TRBV5-1 and TRBJ2-5, is KAGVTQTPRYLIKTRGQQVTLSCSPISGHRSVSWYQQTPGQGLQFLFEYFSETQRNKGNFPGRFSGRQFSNSRSEMNVSTLELGDSALYLCASSLRDLETQYFGPGTRLLVL.

The gene calls are TRBV5-4 and TRBJ1-1, with D perhaps matching TRBD1 (5 bases). The V end was cut by 4 bases, the J end by 1 base, with 8 bases between. Germline V gene sequence: CDR1 SGHNT, CDR2 YYREEE (reference sequence). This CDR3 is built from 13 residues. CDR3 in DNA: TGTGCCAGCAGCGCCCAGGGGAACACTGAAGCTTTCTTT. This codes for CASSAQGNTEAFF.

Notes on this clone: Other DNA sequences in this specimen translate into the identical CDR3. The chain carries TRBV28 and TRBJ2-1, with a possible D match to TRBD2 (6 bases). Germline loops: CDR1 MDHEN, CDR2 SYDVKM. Trimming shortened V by 2 bases and J by 7 bases, and 12 bases separated the two germline ends. The CDR3 is 14 residues long. The CDR3 protein is CASSLGGRRNEQFF. Here the CDR3 DNA reads TGTGCCAGCAGTTTAGGGGGGAGGCGTAATGAGCAGTTCTTC.

The CDR3 nucleotides are TGCAGTGGGGCCGGGGAGAGCGAGCAGTACTTC. Translating it yields CSGAGESEQYF. The J gene is TRBJ2-7, the V gene TRBV20-1; perhaps TRBD2 as D (5 bases). The CDR3 covers 11 residues. V lost 7 bases and J lost 6, with 13 bases in between. Germline CDR1 and CDR2: DFQATT and SNEGSKA (reference sequence).

This clone was picked up a small number of times. This sequence joins TRBV28 and TRBJ1-5, with 10 bases fitting TRBD1. Trimming at V came to 5 bases and at J to 3 bases, leaving 4 bases not matched to a gene. Looked up from germline, CDR1 is MDHEN and CDR2 is SYDVKM. There are 15 residues in the CDR3. The CDR3 sequence: CASSADRGPNQPQHF. The CDR3, as DNA: TGTGCCAGCAGTGCCGACAGGGGGCCCAATCAGCCCCAGCATTTT.

V is TRBV27 and J is TRBJ2-3; D may be TRBD1 (8 bases). Germline values: CDR1 MNHEY, CDR2 SMNVEV (reference sequence). This CDR3 spans 15 amino acids. Deletions cut 6 bases from V and 4 bases from J, with 17 bases between. CDR3 residues: CASSHRGGQADTQYF. For the CDR3, the DNA is TGTGCCAGCAGCCATAGGGGGGGACAGGCAGATACGCAGTATTTT.

The rearrangement links TRBV7-2 to TRBJ1-2, with unresolved D. The germline V gene encodes CDR1 SGHTA and CDR2 FQGNSA. CDR3 length equals 17 residues. Deletions cut 4 bases from V and 5 bases from J, with 23 bases between. CDR3 sequence: CASSSQHTDSYYYGYTF. The CDR3 DNA sequence: TGTGCCAGCAGCTCACAGCACACAGACTCTTACTATTATGGCTACACCTTC. Drawing the rest from reference TRBV7-2 and TRBJ1-2, the complete variable domain is GAGVSQSPSNKVTEKGKDVELRCDPISGHTALYWYRQSLGQGLEFLIYFQGNSAPDKSGLPSDRFSAERTGGSVSTLTIQRTQQEDSAVYLCASSSQHTDSYYYGYTFGSGTRLTVV.

The chain uses TRBV25-1 and TRBJ1-5; D remains unclear. CDR1 is MGHDK, CDR2 SYGVNS, per germline. This CDR3 spans 14 amino acids. The V end was cut by 5 bases, the J end by 0 bases, with 8 bases between. The CDR3 DNA reads TGTGCCAGCAGTTCGGATTATAGCAATCAGCCCCAGCATTTT. It translates to CASSSDYSNQPQHF.

The chain recombines TRBV7-2 with TRBJ1-5; TRBD1 is a possible D gene (5 bases). Germline values: CDR1 SGHTA, CDR2 FQGNSA. CDR3 length equals 14 residues. Trimming pared 0 bases from V and 7 bases from J, leaving 10 bases between. The CDR3 DNA follows: TGTGCCAGCAGCTTAGCGCTGTCAGGGCAGCCCCAGCATTTT. Protein product: CASSLALSGQPQHF.

The chain couples TRBV7-7 to TRBJ2-7; 8 positions agree with TRBD1. The CDR3 runs to 15 residues. CDR1 SSHAT and CDR2 FNYEAQ come from the germline V gene (reference sequence). V trimming: 5 bases; J trimming: 4 bases; junction bases outside the gene matches: 10. CDR3 loop: CASSQGQGSGYEQYF. The CDR3 DNA is TGTGCCAGCAGCCAAGGACAGGGAAGTGGATACGAGCAGTACTTC.

This clone was seen a handful of times. This sequence joins TRBV19 and TRBJ1-2; 10 nucleotides agree with TRBD1. Germline V gene data show CDR1 as LNHDA and CDR2 as SQIVND (reference sequence). V dropped 7 bases and J dropped 2; count of bases not matched to a gene: 4. This CDR3 is built from 14 residues. As DNA, the CDR3 is TGTGCCAGTAAAGGGACAGGGGCCAACTATGGCTACACCTTC. It is translated as CASKGTGANYGYTF.

In this sample, this clone turned up once. J is TRBJ2-3 and V is TRBV29-1, with 10 bases lining up with TRBD1. The CDR3 is 14 residues long. Germline V gene lookup returns CDR1 SQVTM and CDR2 ANQGSEA. J gave up 5 bases and V 5 bases, and 7 bases lay outside the gene matches. CDR3 region: CSVPGQGWGDTQYF. The CDR3 nucleotides read TGCAGCGTTCCGGGACAGGGGTGGGGAGATACGCAGTATTTT.

V and J are TRBV27 and TRBJ1-2, with 8 nucleotides matching TRBD1. Trimming took 5 bases from V and 8 from J; bases not matched to a gene: 19. CDR1 and CDR2 (germline): MNHEY, SMNVEV (reference sequence). This CDR3 is built from 17 residues. The CDR3 loop is CASSPLSARGLQGGYTF. For the CDR3, the DNA is TGTGCCAGCAGTCCCCTCTCCGCCAGGGGGCTGCAGGGCGGCTACACCTTC.

This clone has ten or more counts. The chain joins TRBV5-6 to TRBJ2-7, with unresolved D. Per the germline V gene, CDR1 is SGHDT and CDR2 is YYEEEE. V lost 0 bases, J lost 2 bases, and 6 bases lay in between. The CDR3 covers 13 residues. CDR3 sequence: CASSLGNTYEQYF. DNA of the CDR3: TGTGCCAGCAGCTTGGGCAACACCTACGAGCAGTACTTC.

The CDR3, as DNA: TGTGCCAGCAGGATACAGGGTGAAAAACTGTTTTTT. This sequence encodes CASRIQGEKLFF. V gene TRBV27 combines with J gene TRBJ1-4; maybe TRBD1 (6 bases). Trimming pared 6 bases from V and 7 bases from J, leaving 9 bases between. Germline V gene lookup returns CDR1 MNHEY and CDR2 SMNVEV (reference sequence). The CDR3 length is 12 residues.

This clone has just a few counts. The sample carries other DNA sequences with the same CDR3. J is TRBJ1-2 and V is TRBV5-1; D not certain. Looked up from germline, CDR1 is SGHRS and CDR2 is YFSETQ. The CDR3 has 13 amino acids. The V gene lost 0 bases and the J gene lost 3 bases, with 6 bases spanning the gap. This CDR3 is CASSLADDYGYTF. DNA for the CDR3: TGCGCCAGCAGCTTGGCCGACGACTATGGCTACACCTTC.

The chain is built from TRBV5-4 and TRBJ2-1; 7 bases are shared with TRBD1. V lost 4 bases and J lost 8; bases outside the gene matches: 6. The CDR3 runs to 13 residues. CDR1 and CDR2 from the germline V gene are SGHNT and YYREEE (reference sequence). The CDR3 sequence: CASSVRGFDEQFF. In DNA form, the CDR3 reads TGTGCCAGCAGCGTCAGGGGGTTTGATGAGCAGTTCTTC.

The chain combines TRBV11-2 with TRBJ2-7; D may be TRBD2 (6 bases). This CDR3 contains 15 residues. The V end lost 1 base, the J end lost 5 bases, and 15 bases lay between the germline ends. Germline loops: CDR1 SGHAT, CDR2 FQNNGV. The CDR3 DNA reads TGTGCCAGCAGCTTAGCCCCAACAGGAGGGAACGAGCAGTACTTC. The encoded protein is CASSLAPTGGNEQYF.

This chain joins TRBV5-4 and TRBJ1-2; TRBD1 matches at 7 bases. Trimming at V came to 4 bases and at J to 4 bases, leaving 7 bases not matched to a gene. Germline CDR1 reads SGHNT; CDR2 reads YYREEE (reference sequence). This CDR3 is built from 14 residues. The CDR3 nucleotides read TGTGCCAGCAGCCAGGACAGGAGCGGCTATGGCTACACCTTC. Its protein product is CASSQDRSGYGYTF.

The chain links TRBV7-2 to TRBJ2-7; 9 bases are shared with TRBD2. Losses at the gene ends were 5 bases for V and 2 bases for J; bases not matched to a gene: 7. Germline assignment: CDR1 SGHTA and CDR2 FQGNSA. CDR3 length equals 15 residues. CDR3 sequence (DNA): TGTGCCAGCAGCCTAGTGTGGACTAGCGCCTACGAGCAGTACTTC. This gives the protein CASSLVWTSAYEQYF.